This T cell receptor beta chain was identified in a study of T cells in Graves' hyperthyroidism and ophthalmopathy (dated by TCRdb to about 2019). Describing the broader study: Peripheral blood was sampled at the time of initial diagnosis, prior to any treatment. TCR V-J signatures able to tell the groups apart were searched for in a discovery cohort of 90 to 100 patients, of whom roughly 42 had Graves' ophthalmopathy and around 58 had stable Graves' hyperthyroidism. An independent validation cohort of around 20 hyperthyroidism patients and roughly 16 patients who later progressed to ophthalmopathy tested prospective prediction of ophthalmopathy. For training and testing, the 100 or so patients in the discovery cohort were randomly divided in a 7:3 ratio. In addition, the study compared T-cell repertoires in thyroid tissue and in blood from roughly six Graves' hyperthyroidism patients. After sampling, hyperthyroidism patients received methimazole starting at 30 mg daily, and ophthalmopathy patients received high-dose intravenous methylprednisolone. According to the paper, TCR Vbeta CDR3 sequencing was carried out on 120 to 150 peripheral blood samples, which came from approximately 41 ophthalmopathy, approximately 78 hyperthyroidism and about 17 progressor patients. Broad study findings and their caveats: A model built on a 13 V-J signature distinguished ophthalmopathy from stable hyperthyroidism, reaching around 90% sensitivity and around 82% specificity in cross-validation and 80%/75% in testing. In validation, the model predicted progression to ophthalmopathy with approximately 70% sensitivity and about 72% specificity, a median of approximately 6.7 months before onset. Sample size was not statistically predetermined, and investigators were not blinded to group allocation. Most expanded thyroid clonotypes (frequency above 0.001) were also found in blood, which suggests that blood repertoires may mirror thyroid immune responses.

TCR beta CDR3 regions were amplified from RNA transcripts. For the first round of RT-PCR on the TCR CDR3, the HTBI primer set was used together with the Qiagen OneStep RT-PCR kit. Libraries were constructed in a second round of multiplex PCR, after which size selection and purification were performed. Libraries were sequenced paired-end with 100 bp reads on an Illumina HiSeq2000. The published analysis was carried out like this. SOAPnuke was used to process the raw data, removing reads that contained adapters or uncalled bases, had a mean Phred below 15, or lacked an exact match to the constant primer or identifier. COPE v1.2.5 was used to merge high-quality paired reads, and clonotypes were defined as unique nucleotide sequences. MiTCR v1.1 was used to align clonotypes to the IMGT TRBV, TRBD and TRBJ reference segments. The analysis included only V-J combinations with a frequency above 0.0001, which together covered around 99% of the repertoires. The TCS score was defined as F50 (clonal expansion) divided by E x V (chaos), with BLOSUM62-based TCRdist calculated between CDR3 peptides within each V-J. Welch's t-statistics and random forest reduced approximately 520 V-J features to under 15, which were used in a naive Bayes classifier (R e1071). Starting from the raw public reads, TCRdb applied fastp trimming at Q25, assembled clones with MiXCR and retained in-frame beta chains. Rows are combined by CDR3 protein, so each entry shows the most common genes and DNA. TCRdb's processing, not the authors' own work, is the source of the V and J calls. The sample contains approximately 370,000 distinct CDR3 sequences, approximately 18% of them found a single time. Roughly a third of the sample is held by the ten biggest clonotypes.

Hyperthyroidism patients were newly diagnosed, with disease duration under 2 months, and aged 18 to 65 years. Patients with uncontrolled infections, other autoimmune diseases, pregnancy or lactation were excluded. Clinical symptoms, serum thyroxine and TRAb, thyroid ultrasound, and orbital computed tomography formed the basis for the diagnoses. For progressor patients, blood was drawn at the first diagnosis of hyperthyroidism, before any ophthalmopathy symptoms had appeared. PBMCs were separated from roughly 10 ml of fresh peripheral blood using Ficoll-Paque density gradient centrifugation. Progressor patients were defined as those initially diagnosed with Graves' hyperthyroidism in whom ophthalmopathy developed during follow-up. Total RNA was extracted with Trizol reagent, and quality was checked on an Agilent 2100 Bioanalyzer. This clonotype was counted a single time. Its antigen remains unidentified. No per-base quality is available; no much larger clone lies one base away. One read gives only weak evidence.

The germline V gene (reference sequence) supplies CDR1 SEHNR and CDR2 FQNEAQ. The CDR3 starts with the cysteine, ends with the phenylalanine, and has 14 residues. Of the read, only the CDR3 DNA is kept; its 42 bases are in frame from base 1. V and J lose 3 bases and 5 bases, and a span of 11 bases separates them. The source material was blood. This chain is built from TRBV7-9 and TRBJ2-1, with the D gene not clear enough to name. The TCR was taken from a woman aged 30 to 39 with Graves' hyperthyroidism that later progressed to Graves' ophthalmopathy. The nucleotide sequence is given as TGTGCCAGCAGCTTTCATGGCGAACACAATGAGCAGTTCTTC. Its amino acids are CASSFHGEHNEQFF.